The 21 T cell receptor beta chains below come from one sample, sequenced in a study of early T cells in non-severe SARS-CoV-2 infection. TCRdb itself ran the 5' RACE reads through MiXCR, one entry per CDR3 protein. The table records under 45,000 distinct CDR3 sequences, roughly 5% of them present only once. The sequenced sample was whole blood, obtained at baseline. These TCRs come from an adult who was a healthcare worker with PCR-confirmed SARS-CoV-2 infection or an uninfected control (not recorded which).

J is TRBJ1-1 and V is TRBV20-1; D uncertain. Trimming took off 3 bases at V and 4 bases at J, with 6 bases between the two ends. The CDR3 runs to 11 residues. In germline, CDR1 is DFQATT, CDR2 SNEGSKA (reference sequence). This chain's CDR3 is CSARGSTEAFF. The CDR3 nucleotides are TGCAGTGCTAGGGGGTCCACTGAAGCTTTCTTT.

This clonotype was picked up a small number of times. CDR3 sequence: CASSVGQNYGYTF. Here the CDR3 DNA reads TGTGCCAGCAGCGTGGGACAGAACTATGGCTACACCTTC. The gene calls are TRBV7-9 and TRBJ1-2, with 7 bases lining up with TRBD1. Germline assignment: CDR1 SEHNR and CDR2 FQNEAQ (reference sequence). CDR3 size: 13 residues. V lost 5 bases to trimming and J lost 2 bases; unmatched junction nucleotides: 2.

This clonotype has a count of ten or more. V and J are TRBV13 and TRBJ2-1; TRBD2 might be the D (6 bases). Between the trimmed V and J ends, which lost 5 bases and 3 bases, there was a span of 14 bases. The V gene's germline CDR1 is PRHDT and CDR2 FYEKMQ (reference sequence). The CDR3 has 15 amino acids. CDR3 amino acids: CASSPRTKVYNEQFF. CDR3 nucleotides: TGTGCCAGCAGCCCTCGGACTAAGGTCTACAATGAGCAGTTCTTC.

This clonotype was seen only a few times. The chain links TRBV5-1 to TRBJ2-1, with a weak D call TRBD2 (5 bases). The CDR3 is 15 residues long. Trimming shortened V by 0 bases and J by 0 bases, and 7 bases separated the two germline ends. Germline V CDR1 and CDR2: SGHRS, YFSETQ. The CDR3 region is CASSLAGSSYNEQFF. The CDR3 DNA reads as TGCGCCAGCAGCTTGGCGGGGAGCTCCTACAATGAGCAGTTCTTC.

The chain employs TRBV18 and TRBJ2-6; weak D call: TRBD2 (5 bases). Trimming removed 4 bases from V and 2 bases from J, with 15 bases in between. CDR1 KGHSH and CDR2 LQKENI come from the germline V gene. This CDR3 is 17 amino acids long. DNA of the CDR3: TGTGCCAGCTCACTGGGAGCGATACACGCTGGGGCCAACGTCCTGACTTTC. Translation gives CASSLGAIHAGANVLTF.

This clonotype was counted at least ten times. This chain connects TRBV11-2 to TRBJ2-1; possible D gene TRBD2, 7 bases. The CDR3 runs 15 residues. Germline V gene data show CDR1 as SGHAT and CDR2 as FQNNGV. The V end was cut by 2 bases, the J end by 3 bases, with 11 bases between. CDR3 in amino acids: CASSLRGDNYNEQFF. CDR3 nucleotides: TGTGCCAGCAGCTTACGGGGGGACAACTACAATGAGCAGTTCTTC.

Many counts were recorded for this clonotype. The chain uses TRBV18 and TRBJ1-2; no firm D call. V shed 1 base and J shed 3 bases, with 18 bases lying between them. Germline V gives CDR1 KGHSH, CDR2 LQKENI. The CDR3 is 17 residues long. CDR3 region: CASSPLSFGSVDYGYTF. DNA of the CDR3: TGTGCCAGCTCACCACTATCTTTCGGTTCTGTGGACTATGGCTACACCTTC.

The chain carries TRBV10-2 and TRBJ2-4; no firm D call. Trimming took 0 bases from V and 9 from J, leaving 12 bases between them. This CDR3 region has 14 residues. Germline values: CDR1 WSHSY, CDR2 SAAADI. Here the CDR3 reads CASSESALSRIQYF. Here the CDR3 DNA reads TGCGCCAGCAGTGAGTCCGCCCTTTCGCGCATTCAGTACTTC.

This clonotype was detected ten times or more. The V call is TRBV4-1, the J call TRBJ2-1, with D uncertain. Germline V gene lookup returns CDR1 MGHRA and CDR2 YSYEKL. Trimming left V 0 bases short and J 3 bases short, with 12 bases between. The CDR3 contains 16 residues. CDR3 sequence reads: CASSQDGRVGYNEQFF. The CDR3 bases are TGCGCCAGCAGCCAAGATGGTAGGGTCGGCTACAATGAGCAGTTCTTC.

Only a few counts were recorded for this clonotype. The chain carries TRBV24-1 and TRBJ1-1; D remains ambiguous. There are 16 residues in the CDR3. Per the germline V gene, CDR1 is KGHDR and CDR2 is SFDVKD. The germline V and J ends were trimmed by 4 bases and 0 bases, with 14 bases remaining between them. The chain's CDR3 is CATSEITTDMNTEAFF. The CDR3 nucleotides read TGTGCCACCAGTGAAATTACCACAGACATGAACACTGAAGCTTTCTTT.

Many counts were recorded for this clonotype. The rearrangement joins TRBV7-6 to TRBJ2-5, with D possibly being TRBD1 (5 bases). The CDR3 contains 17 residues. V was clipped by 1 base and J by 1 base, with 16 bases between them. Germline values: CDR1 SGHVS, CDR2 FNYEAQ. The CDR3 is CASSLEVGVSAQETQYF. The CDR3 DNA is TGTGCCAGCAGCTTAGAGGTAGGGGTTTCTGCCCAAGAGACCCAGTACTTC.

This clonotype has ten or more counts. The genes are TRBV7-8 and TRBJ2-1; 14 nucleotides agree with TRBD2. Germline CDR1 is SGHVS and CDR2 is FQNEAQ. Trimming at V came to 5 bases and at J to 5 bases, leaving 11 bases not matched to a gene. This CDR3 is built from 18 residues. The CDR3 sequence is CASSLRPGTSGRHNEQFF. The CDR3 bases are TGTGCCAGCAGCCTCCGTCCCGGGACTAGCGGGAGACACAATGAGCAGTTCTTC. The complete variable domain, with remaining parts taken from reference TRBV7-8 and TRBJ2-1, reads GAGVSQSPRYKVAKRGQDVALRCDPISGHVSLFWYQQALGQGPEFLTYFQNEAQLDKSGLPSDRFFAERPEGSVSTLKIQRTQQEDSAVYLCASSLRPGTSGRHNEQFFGPGTRLTVL.

Many counts were recorded for this clonotype. The chain employs TRBV2 and TRBJ2-5, with 11 bases lining up with TRBD2. The V segment lost 6 bases and the J segment 5 bases; nucleotides outside the gene matches: 8. Germline V gene sequence: CDR1 SNHLY, CDR2 FYNNEI. This CDR3 region has 15 residues. CDR3 region: CASRRLAGISETQYF. CDR3 DNA sequence: TGTGCCAGCAGAAGACTAGCGGGAATTAGTGAGACCCAGTACTTC.

The sample holds many counts of this clonotype. The chain uses TRBV20-1 and TRBJ1-1; TRBD1 matches 7 bases. CDR1 is DFQATT, CDR2 SNEGSKA, per germline (reference sequence). V shed 6 bases, J shed 1 base, and the junction held 8 bases outside the gene matches. The length of the CDR3 is 14 residues. The CDR3 DNA sequence: TGCAGTGCCCGCCGACAGGGTGCGAACACTGAAGCTTTCTTT. Amino acids: CSARRQGANTEAFF.

Comments on this clonotype: Being one base from a much bigger clone, this may be a read error. Written as DNA, the CDR3 is TGTGCCAGCAGCCCATCCGGGACAACCTTACCACTTTGGAGCTCCTTCAATGAGCAGTTCTTC. Its translation is CASSPSGTTLPLWSSFNEQFF. The chain links TRBV5-5 to TRBJ2-1; weak D call: TRBD1 (6 bases). The CDR3 extends over 21 amino acids. Germline CDR1 reads SGHKS; CDR2 reads YYEKEE (reference sequence).

This clonotype was detected only a few times. The DNA of the CDR3 is TGTGCCAGCAGTCCACACACTGAAGCTTTCTTT. Protein: CASSPHTEAFF. This chain links TRBV28 with TRBJ1-1; D unclear. The CDR3 length is 11 residues. Between the trimmed V and J ends, which lost 5 bases and 3 bases, there was a span of 4 bases. Germline CDR1 reads MDHEN; CDR2 reads SYDVKM.

As regards this clonotype: Just one base apart from a much larger clone, this may be a read error. This rearrangement joins TRBV5-4 to TRBJ2-7; D may be TRBD2 (5 bases). With 10 bases removed from V and 6 bases from J, the gap between germline ends came to 17 bases. CDR3 length: 12 residues. CDR1 is SGHNT and CDR2 is YYREEE in the germline V gene (reference sequence). The CDR3 DNA reads as TGTGCCCCTACTAGGTTCATTTGCGAGCAGTACGTC. Its protein product is CAPTRFICEQYV.

This clonotype has a count of ten or more. The chain carries TRBV27 and TRBJ1-1; 12 positions match TRBD1. The CDR3 sequence is 17 residues long. CDR1 MNHEY and CDR2 SMNVEV come from the germline V gene (reference sequence). V dropped 8 bases and J dropped 1; count of bases not matched to a gene: 11. The DNA of the CDR3 is TGTGCCAGCGGAACCGGGACAGGGGGCGTTACGAACACTGAAGCTTTCTTT. This codes for CASGTGTGGVTNTEAFF.

This clonotype was observed many times. The V call is TRBV6-6, the J call TRBJ1-1; 11 bases align to TRBD1. After removal of 6 bases from V and 3 bases from J, the junction contained 12 bases not matched to a gene. The CDR3 is 17 amino acids. CDR1 is MNHNY and CDR2 is SVGAGI in the germline V gene (reference sequence). Here the CDR3 DNA reads TGTGCCAGCAGACCCTCTATTCCGGGACAGGGGGACACTGAAGCTTTCTTT. It is translated as CASRPSIPGQGDTEAFF.

The chain joins TRBV7-2 to TRBJ1-1; D call uncertain. Germline V CDR1 and CDR2: SGHTA, FQGNSA. Trimming left V 1 base short and J 12 bases short, with 15 bases between. The CDR3 is 13 residues long. The DNA for the CDR3 is TGTGCCAGCAGCTTAGGGACTGCTCTTGCGTCTTTCTTT. This gives the protein CASSLGTALASFF.

This clonotype showed up many times. This chain uses TRBV6-2 or TRBV6-3 with TRBJ2-5; possible D gene TRBD2, 6 bases. Germline CDR1 and CDR2: MNHEY and SVGEGT. This CDR3 has 14 residues. V gave up 4 bases and J gave up 4 bases, with 13 bases separating them. CDR3 DNA sequence: TGTGCCAGCAGTTTCGCAATGGGGGGAGAGACCCAGTACTTC. Amino acid sequence: CASSFAMGGETQYF.